Listed below are T cell receptor beta chains from one sample, sequenced in a study of T cells in Graves' hyperthyroidism and ophthalmopathy. TCRdb processed the multiplex PCR reads anew with MiXCR; each CDR3 protein has one entry. In the table there are nearly 600,000 distinct CDR3 sequences, 11% to 15% of which are singletons. Material for sequencing was blood. These receptor sequences come from a woman in her 30s with Graves' hyperthyroidism that later progressed to Graves' ophthalmopathy. Both conserved end residues are part of each CDR3. Each record gives: clone size, CDR3 length, J gene, V gene, D gene, CDR3 protein, CDR3 DNA. The D gene is left open where the match is weak. Size values are once, few and many counts, or a class for expanded clones, and some rows have none.

clone size: many; CDR3 length: 15; J gene: TRBJ1-1; V gene: TRBV18; D gene: TRBD1; CDR3 protein: CASSREGAMNTEAFF; CDR3 DNA: TGTGCCAGCTCACGGGAGGGGGCGATGAACACTGAAGCTTTCTTT
clone size: NA; CDR3 length: 14; J gene: TRBJ2-2; V gene: TRBV10-1; D gene: NA; CDR3 protein: CASSESHSPRELFF; CDR3 DNA: TGCGCCAGCAGTGAATCGCACTCGCCCAGGGAGCTGTTTTTT
clone size: NA; CDR3 length: 14; J gene: TRBJ2-3; V gene: TRBV7-8; D gene: NA; CDR3 protein: CASSLRLVLDTQYF; CDR3 DNA: TGTGCCAGCAGCCTCCGACTCGTTTTGGATACGCAGTATTTT
clone size: many; CDR3 length: 17; J gene: TRBJ2-5; V gene: TRBV11-2; D gene: TRBD2; CDR3 protein: CASSLGFGAGGVETQYF; CDR3 DNA: TGTGCCAGCAGCTTAGGATTTGGAGCGGGAGGGGTAGAGACCCAGTACTTC
clone size: many; CDR3 length: 12; J gene: TRBJ2-5; V gene: TRBV30; D gene: TRBD2; CDR3 protein: CAWSTGGETQYF; CDR3 DNA: TGTGCCTGGAGTACCGGGGGGGAGACCCAGTACTTC
clone size: many; CDR3 length: 15; J gene: TRBJ2-3; V gene: TRBV3-1; D gene: NA; CDR3 protein: CASSPGALSTDTQYF; CDR3 DNA: TGTGCCAGCAGCCCCGGAGCCCTTAGCACAGATACGCAGTATTTT
clone size: many; CDR3 length: 15; J gene: TRBJ2-1; V gene: TRBV6-5; D gene: TRBD2; CDR3 protein: CASSYSGIAGDEQFF; CDR3 DNA: TGTGCCAGCAGTTACAGTGGGATAGCGGGCGATGAGCAGTTCTTC
clone size: NA; CDR3 length: 13; J gene: TRBJ2-1; V gene: TRBV19; D gene: NA; CDR3 protein: CASSTGENNEQFF; CDR3 DNA: TGTGCCAGTAGTACCGGGGAGAACAATGAGCAGTTCTTC
clone size: many; CDR3 length: 16; J gene: TRBJ2-3; V gene: TRBV6-1; D gene: TRBD2; CDR3 protein: CASSEFSGGGSDTQYF; CDR3 DNA: TGTGCCAGCAGTGAATTTTCTGGGGGAGGGAGCGATACGCAGTATTTT
clone size: NA; CDR3 length: 15; J gene: TRBJ2-7; V gene: TRBV24-1; D gene: NA; CDR3 protein: CATSDTLTDHNEQYF; CDR3 DNA: TGTGCCACCAGTGATACCCTGACCGACCACAACGAGCAGTACTTC